Following are 29 T cell receptor beta chains from one sample sequenced in a study of T-cell memory formation after mild COVID-19. In TCRdb, the 5' RACE reads were re-called with MiXCR into one record per CDR3 protein. The repertoire holds a few hundred thousand distinct CDR3 sequences, 25% to 30% seen once, with about 14% in the top ten. The specimen sequenced was PBMCs or a T cell subset sorted from them (not recorded which). The receptors come from an adult woman who had mild COVID-19 (a few samples of this study predate the infection). Cell type and time point are not known.

This clonotype was seen repeatedly, ten times or more. The genes are TRBV6-5 and TRBJ2-7, with 7 bases fitting TRBD1. Germline V gene sequence: CDR1 MNHEY, CDR2 SVGAGI. V lost 0 bases, J lost 3 bases, and 5 bases stayed unmatched. There are 15 residues in the CDR3. As DNA, the CDR3 is TGTGCCAGCAGTTACTCGCGGACAGGCCACTACGAGCAGTACTTC. Protein: CASSYSRTGHYEQYF.

This clonotype was detected only a few times. The chain is built from TRBV29-1 and TRBJ2-1; TRBD2 aligns across 11 bases. The J segment lost 6 bases and the V segment lost 3 bases, leaving 10 bases of the junction unmatched. Germline CDR1 is SQVTM and CDR2 is ANQGSEA. The CDR3 runs to 16 residues. Here the CDR3 reads CSVEGTSGYAANEQFF. The DNA for the CDR3 is TGCAGCGTTGAGGGGACTAGCGGCTATGCGGCCAATGAGCAGTTCTTC.

This clonotype was seen many times. The V call is TRBV6-5, the J call TRBJ2-5, with D perhaps matching TRBD2 (5 bases). The CDR3 loop spans 13 amino acids. Germline V CDR1 and CDR2: MNHEY, SVGAGI. V was trimmed by 0 bases and J by 5 bases, leaving 7 bases between them. The chain's CDR3 is CASSYSTGETQYF. CDR3 coding DNA: TGTGCCAGCAGTTACTCTACGGGGGAGACCCAGTACTTC.

This clonotype appeared a few times. The chain employs TRBV7-3 and TRBJ2-5, with 14 bases lining up with TRBD2. Germline V CDR1 and CDR2: SGHTA, FQGTGA. V gave up 4 bases and J gave up 2 bases; unmatched junction bases: 3. The CDR3 sequence is 16 residues long. This CDR3 reads CASSSGLAGGQETQYF. In DNA form, the CDR3 reads TGTGCCAGCAGCTCAGGACTAGCGGGAGGACAAGAGACCCAGTACTTC. The whole variable domain, remainder taken from reference TRBV7-3 and TRBJ2-5, is GAGVSQTPSNKVTEKGKYVELRCDPISGHTALYWYRQSLGQGPEFLIYFQGTGAADDSGLPNDRFFAVRPEGSVSTLKIQRTERGDSAVYLCASSSGLAGGQETQYFGPGTRLLVL.

The V call is TRBV6-5, the J call TRBJ2-7; a weak D match, TRBD1 (6 bases). In germline, CDR1 is MNHEY, CDR2 SVGAGI. The CDR3 has 13 amino acids. V lost 10 bases and J lost 2, with 15 bases in between. The CDR3 sequence: CATRLGATYEQYF. The CDR3 coding sequence is TGTGCCACCCGCCTGGGGGCCACCTACGAGCAGTACTTC.

This chain joins TRBV7-3 and TRBJ1-1; D is unresolved. The germline CDR1 and CDR2 sequences are SGHTA and FQGTGA. V shed 5 bases and J shed 1 base, with 11 bases lying between them. The CDR3 loop spans 14 amino acids. The CDR3 is CASSLGSENTEAFF. DNA for the CDR3: TGTGCCAGCAGCCTAGGATCTGAGAACACTGAAGCTTTCTTT. The full variable domain, completed using reference TRBV7-3 and TRBJ1-1, is GAGVSQTPSNKVTEKGKYVELRCDPISGHTALYWYRQSLGQGPEFLIYFQGTGAADDSGLPNDRFFAVRPEGSVSTLKIQRTERGDSAVYLCASSLGSENTEAFFGQGTRLTVV.

The gene calls are TRBV7-9 and TRBJ2-7, with 8 positions matching TRBD1. J was trimmed by 2 bases and V by 2 bases; bases with no gene match: 5. Germline assignment: CDR1 SEHNR and CDR2 FQNEAQ (reference sequence). The CDR3 consists of 15 residues. The CDR3 protein is CASSLLADRAYEQYF. CDR3 sequence (DNA): TGTGCCAGCAGCTTATTAGCGGACAGGGCCTACGAGCAGTACTTC.

This clonotype was seen more than once but under ten times. The rearrangement uses TRBV20-1 and TRBJ2-5, with TRBD2 matching over 8 bases. Per germline, CDR1 DFQATT and CDR2 SNEGSKA (reference sequence). This CDR3 is 15 amino acids long. With 6 bases clipped from V and 2 bases from J, the junction kept 11 bases outside the gene matches. The CDR3 bases are TGCAGTGCCAGGGGACGGGAGGGTCGACAAGAGACCCAGTACTTC. As protein: CSARGREGRQETQYF.

This clonotype was found a few times. V is TRBV28 and J is TRBJ2-7, with D perhaps TRBD2 (6 bases). Germline V gene sequence: CDR1 MDHEN, CDR2 SYDVKM. There are 14 residues in the CDR3. Trimming cost V 5 bases and J 2 bases, with 13 bases left between them. In DNA form, the CDR3 reads TGTGCCAGCAGTACACCGGGACTTACCTACGAGCAGTACTTC. Its protein is CASSTPGLTYEQYF.

This clonotype was picked up a small number of times. The chain couples TRBV9 to TRBJ2-1, with 12 bases lining up with TRBD2. Germline trimming cut 3 bases from V and 6 bases from J; bases unmatched to any gene: 4. This CDR3 has 15 residues. Germline lookup yields CDR1 SGDLS and CDR2 YYNGEE. The CDR3 sequence is CASSGLAGVPNEQFF. The CDR3 DNA reads as TGTGCCAGCAGCGGACTAGCGGGAGTCCCCAATGAGCAGTTCTTC.

This clonotype was seen more than once but under ten times. The chain uses TRBV29-1 and TRBJ2-7; D is unclear. V shed 2 bases and J shed 0 bases, with 5 bases lying between them. This CDR3 comprises 12 residues. The V gene's germline CDR1 is SQVTM and CDR2 ANQGSEA. In DNA form, the CDR3 reads TGCAGCGTTGAACTAGGCTCCTACGAGCAGTACTTC. Its translation is CSVELGSYEQYF.

V usage is TRBV12-3 or TRBV12-4 and J usage is TRBJ1-1, with D perhaps matching TRBD1 (5 bases). V lost 3 bases to trimming and J lost 4 bases, with 12 bases between them. The CDR3 contains 14 residues. For the CDR3, the DNA is TGTGCCAGCAGTTTGTCGGGTGGGGGCACTGAAGCTTTCTTT. Translation gives CASSLSGGGTEAFF.

The genes are TRBV7-6 and TRBJ2-2; 10 bases match TRBD1. This CDR3 is 15 amino acids long. With 4 bases clipped from V and 7 bases from J, the junction kept 6 bases outside the gene matches. Germline CDR1 and CDR2: SGHVS and FNYEAQ. CDR3 loop: CASSSGQGSIGELFF. The CDR3 bases are TGTGCCAGCAGCTCGGGACAGGGGAGTATCGGGGAGCTGTTTTTT.

CDR3 coding DNA: TGTGCCAGCAGCATACGGGCTAGAGCTTCGAATGAGCAGTTCTTC. It codes for CASSIRARASNEQFF. The genes are TRBV9 and TRBJ2-1; D ambiguous. V gave up 4 bases and J gave up 7 bases, with 18 bases separating them. Per germline, CDR1 SGDLS and CDR2 YYNGEE. The length of the CDR3 is 15 residues.

The genes are TRBV20-1 and TRBJ2-3; 10 bases map to TRBD2. Looked up from germline, CDR1 is DFQATT and CDR2 is SNEGSKA (reference sequence). With 3 bases clipped from V and 8 bases from J, the junction kept 11 bases outside the gene matches. The CDR3 is 15 amino acids. CDR3 nucleotides: TGCAGTGCTAGGGAGGAAGCGGGGGGGCCTCGTACGCAGTATTTT. Amino acids: CSAREEAGGPRTQYF.

CDR3 region: CSASLGQGPQYF. CDR3 nucleotides: TGCAGTGCTTCCCTGGGACAGGGCCCGCAGTATTTT. This sequence joins TRBV20-1 and TRBJ2-3; 9 bases map to TRBD1. Germline trimming cut 5 bases from V and 10 bases from J; bases unmatched to any gene: 7. The CDR3 consists of 12 residues. Germline loops: CDR1 DFQATT, CDR2 SNEGSKA (reference sequence).

The CDR3 DNA reads TGTGCCAGCAGTGAGTCCTGGGCCTCCGAGCAGTACTTC. Its protein product is CASSESWASEQYF. This rearrangement joins TRBV2 to TRBJ2-7; D is uncertain. CDR1 SNHLY and CDR2 FYNNEI come from the germline V gene. Trimming left V 3 bases short and J 6 bases short, with 12 bases between. The CDR3 extends over 13 amino acids.

This clonotype was recorded many times. This sequence joins TRBV7-9 and TRBJ2-2; TRBD2 aligns across 13 bases. The CDR3 spans 14 residues. The germline V gene encodes CDR1 SEHNR and CDR2 FQNEAQ (reference sequence). V was clipped by 5 bases and J by 8 bases; unmatched bases: 2. CDR3 bases: TGTGCCAGCAGCCGACTAGCGGGAGGAGGGGAGCTGTTTTTT. Translation: CASSRLAGGGELFF.

This chain joins TRBV2 and TRBJ1-4; 7 positions match TRBD1. The V gene end was trimmed by 6 bases and the J gene end by 3 bases; junction bases not matched to a gene: 4. The germline V gene has CDR1 SNHLY and CDR2 FYNNEI. This CDR3 contains 14 residues. CDR3 in DNA: TGTGCCAGCAGCGTACAGGGGTCTAATGAAAAACTGTTTTTT. As protein: CASSVQGSNEKLFF.

The V and J genes are TRBV18 and TRBJ2-1, with D perhaps TRBD1 or TRBD2 (6 bases each). Trimming shortened V by 1 base and J by 9 bases, and 19 bases separated the two germline ends. Germline loops: CDR1 KGHSH, CDR2 LQKENI. The CDR3 sequence is 16 residues long. Here the CDR3 reads CASSPRQGSGLGEQFF. The DNA of the CDR3 is TGTGCCAGCTCACCACGGCAGGGGAGCGGGCTTGGTGAGCAGTTCTTC.

J is TRBJ2-1 and V is TRBV12-3 or TRBV12-4; TRBD1 aligns across 12 bases. This CDR3 spans 15 amino acids. V shed 3 bases and J 8 bases; nucleotides not matched to a gene: 5. CDR3 DNA: TGTGCCAGCAGTTTCGGGGGACAGGGGGCGGATGAGCAGTTCTTC. Its translation: CASSFGGQGADEQFF.

This chain uses TRBV27 with TRBJ2-1; TRBD2 matches 12 bases. The V segment lost 5 bases and the J segment 6 bases; nucleotides outside the gene matches: 5. The CDR3 is 15 residues long. The germline V gene encodes CDR1 MNHEY and CDR2 SMNVEV (reference sequence). CDR3 region: CASSPTSGRRNEQFF. The CDR3 DNA is TGTGCCAGCAGTCCCACTAGCGGGAGGCGCAATGAGCAGTTCTTC.

This clonotype was observed a handful of times. The V gene is TRBV20-1, the J gene TRBJ2-2; tentative D call: TRBD1 (6 bases). Trimming stripped 6 bases from V and 0 bases from J, with 14 bases between. The CDR3 consists of 15 residues. Per germline, CDR1 DFQATT and CDR2 SNEGSKA (reference sequence). The CDR3 DNA sequence: TGCAGTGCCTCCCTGGCAGGGGCGAACACCGGGGAGCTGTTTTTT. It specifies CSASLAGANTGELFF.

Only a few counts were recorded for this clonotype. The chain combines TRBV6-6 with TRBJ2-1, with D perhaps being TRBD1 or TRBD2 (5 bases each). Trimming shortened V by 4 bases and J by 5 bases, and 9 bases separated the two germline ends. CDR1 is MNHNY and CDR2 is SVGAGI in the germline V gene (reference sequence). This CDR3 has 13 residues. CDR3 DNA sequence: TGTGCCAGCAGTTGGGACCCTGACAATGAGCAGTTCTTC. Protein: CASSWDPDNEQFF.

The chain couples TRBV7-2 to TRBJ1-2; a possible D gene is TRBD1 (6 bases). The CDR3 loop spans 13 amino acids. Germline V gene lookup returns CDR1 SGHTA and CDR2 FQGNSA. V shed 5 bases and J shed 4 bases, with 11 bases lying between them. CDR3 region: CASSPQGGYGYTF. In DNA form, the CDR3 reads TGTGCCAGCAGCCCACAGGGTGGCTATGGCTACACCTTC.

V gene TRBV20-1 combines with J gene TRBJ2-7, with 16 bases identical to TRBD2. The length of the CDR3 is 16 residues. V lost 0 bases, J lost 2 bases, and 1 base stayed unmatched. Germline V CDR1 and CDR2: DFQATT, SNEGSKA (reference sequence). CDR3 bases: TGCAGTGCTAGAGACGGGACTAGCGGGAGGGCCTACGAGCAGTACTTC. It yields the protein CSARDGTSGRAYEQYF.

This clonotype turned up a few times. The gene calls are TRBV29-1 and TRBJ1-2; TRBD1 might be the D (5 bases). The V gene's germline CDR1 is SQVTM and CDR2 ANQGSEA. The CDR3 is 14 amino acids. Between the trimmed V and J ends, which lost 4 bases and 5 bases, there was a span of 17 bases. The CDR3 reads CSVGPSGTSYGYTF. In DNA, the CDR3 is TGCAGCGTTGGGCCCTCCGGGACTTCTTATGGCTACACCTTC.

This clonotype came up a few times. The J gene is TRBJ2-7, the V gene TRBV9, with 9 nucleotides matching TRBD1. The CDR3 is made up of 14 amino acids. Germline V gene sequence: CDR1 SGDLS, CDR2 YYNGEE. With V trimmed by 0 bases and J by 4 bases, 2 bases remained unmatched. CDR3 sequence (DNA): TGTGCCAGCAGCGTAGGGGACAGGGAGTACGAGCAGTACTTC. Encoded protein: CASSVGDREYEQYF.

This chain uses TRBV19 with TRBJ2-7, with a tentative D call TRBD2 (7 bases). V lost 3 bases to trimming and J lost 1 base, with 13 bases between them. CDR1 LNHDA and CDR2 SQIVND come from the germline V gene (reference sequence). The CDR3 runs 15 residues. The CDR3 here is CASSILGGGSYEQYF. The CDR3 nucleotides are TGTGCCAGTAGTATCCTAGGGGGGGGATCCTACGAGCAGTACTTC.